The subject of this entry is one T cell receptor (beta chain). Its antigen remains unidentified. No base qualities exist here, and no much larger clone lies one base off it. The trial excluded patients who had a history of autoimmune disease or were on systemic immunosuppression. Peripheral blood for TCR sequencing was collected from all dose cohorts at baseline, on cycle 4 day 1, and on cycle 7 day 1. Samples were obtained from an open-label, multicenter, first-in-human phase I dose-escalation trial of ivuxolimab. Adults with locally advanced or metastatic melanoma, renal cell, hepatocellular, or head and neck squamous cell carcinoma were enrolled in the trial. CD4+ and CD8+ T cells were sorted separately from peripheral blood before TCR sequencing. The data originate from a study of OX40 agonist ivuxolimab in advanced cancers. As for the study more broadly: Ivuxolimab was an agonistic, fully human IgG2 monoclonal antibody directed against OX40 (CD134), a costimulatory receptor. Intravenous ivuxolimab was administered to patients every 2 weeks at six dose levels: 0.01, 0.1, 0.3, 1.5, 3 and 10 mg/kg. Of the approximately 50 patients in dose escalation, some 20 had hepatocellular carcinoma, about 15 had melanoma, 9 had renal cell carcinoma and 9 had head and neck cancer. The dose-escalation cohort was over 70% male with a mean age of about 60 years, ranging from roughly 23 to 80. Prior anti-PD-1, anti-PD-L1 or anti-CTLA-4 therapy was permitted, and 40% of dose-escalation patients had received checkpoint inhibitors. Partial responses were achieved by three dose-escalation patients, of whom one had hepatocellular carcinoma and two had cutaneous melanoma. Peripheral TCRbeta sequencing aimed to test whether ivuxolimab altered TCR sequence diversity and caused clonal T-cell expansion. The paper covers the monotherapy dose-escalation part of the phase I ivuxolimab trial, which included N ≈ 57 patients. The paper as a whole reports these results and caveats: At doses of 0.1 to 3.0 mg/kg, clonal expansion of both CD4+ and CD8+ blood T cells was observed from baseline to week 6. After ivuxolimab, expanded clones were on average more numerous among CD8+ T cells than among CD4+ T cells. Low levels of normalized T-cell clonal expansion were also seen in some patients who did not respond. Which antigens the clonally expanded peripheral T cells were specific for was not determined. In the 0.1-3.0 mg/kg groups, partial responders were among the patients with the lowest normalized peripheral clonal expansion, particularly in CD8+ T cells.

CDR1 and CDR2 are read off the germline V gene (reference sequence) as LNHDA and SQIVND. The CDR3, cysteine through phenylalanine, is 13 amino acids long. Kept here is only the CDR3 DNA, which spans 39 bases and is read in frame from base 1. V and J are truncated by 7 bases and 1 base respectively, leaving an intervening sequence of 10 bases. For sequencing of the TCRbeta CDR3 region, genomic DNA was extracted from the sorted cells. TCRbeta CDR3 regions were sequenced using the immunoSEQ Assay. The clones in this table, taken by TCRdb from immuneACCESS, are in-frame only. Not every clone is retained; where verified, under half of the shortfall comes from an unresolved V gene, and the cause of the rest is unknown. This sample comprises tens of thousands of clones, 87% of them detected only once. The ten largest clones add up to roughly 1.8% of the sample.

This chain is built from TRBV19 and TRBJ1-1, with a weak D call of TRBD1 (6 bases match). The sample consisted of CD4+ or CD8+ T cells sorted from blood, taken in a trial of the OX40 agonist ivuxolimab. This TCR came from an adult with an advanced solid tumor such as melanoma, head and neck, liver or kidney cancer. The DNA reads TGTGCCAGTACTGGACAGCGGAACACTGAAGCTTTCTTT. It codes for CASTGQRNTEAFF.